Following are 28 T cell receptor beta chains from one sample sequenced in a study of blood T cell repertoires in COVID-19. The repertoire was sequenced with immunoSEQ multiplex PCR; TCRdb's copy has only in-frame clones and lacks some. The sample has approximately 94,000 clones, roughly 87% seen once. The specimen was peripheral blood. All receptors come from a man aged 25 to 45 in a cohort sampled during active COVID-19.

The chain couples TRBV5-6 to TRBJ1-1; D is ambiguous. This CDR3 is built from 13 residues. Per the germline V gene, CDR1 is SGHDT and CDR2 is YYEEEE. Trimming pared 0 bases from V and 1 base from J, leaving 4 bases between. CDR3 DNA: TGTGCCAGCAGCTTGGGCGGGAACACTGAAGCTTTCTTT. As protein: CASSLGGNTEAFF.

This rearrangement joins TRBV18 to TRBJ2-3, with D perhaps matching TRBD1 (7 bases). This CDR3 is 15 amino acids long. Trimming took off 3 bases at V and 1 base at J, with 11 bases between the two ends. Germline CDR1 is KGHSH and CDR2 is LQKENI. CDR3 sequence reads: CASSPQGGGTDTQYF. CDR3 DNA: TGTGCCAGCTCACCCCAGGGGGGCGGCACAGATACGCAGTATTTT.

This clone was recorded once. The rearrangement links TRBV5-5 to TRBJ2-7; 9 nucleotides align to TRBD2. Germline CDR1 SGHKS, CDR2 YYEKEE (reference sequence). With 4 bases clipped from V and 0 bases from J, the junction kept 5 bases outside the gene matches. This CDR3 contains 15 residues. CDR3 residues: CASSTAGGRSYEQYF. Written as DNA, the CDR3 is TGTGCCAGCAGCACGGCGGGGGGGCGCTCCTACGAGCAGTACTTC.

This chain connects TRBV7-8 to TRBJ1-5; no clear D gene. The CDR3 has 16 amino acids. Per germline, CDR1 SGHVS and CDR2 FQNEAQ. Deletions cut 0 bases from V and 1 base from J, with 10 bases between. Written as DNA, the CDR3 is TGTGCCAGCAGCTTAGCAAGCGGACGAAGCAATCAGCCCCAGCATTTT. It translates to CASSLASGRSNQPQHF.

This chain links TRBV18 with TRBJ2-1; D may be TRBD1 (5 bases). The germline gives CDR1 KGHSH, CDR2 LQKENI. Deletions cut 2 bases from V and 8 bases from J, with 16 bases between. This CDR3 is built from 15 residues. CDR3 coding DNA: TGTGCCAGCTCACCAGTGGGTCAAGGGGTCTATGAGCAGTTCTTC. Amino acids: CASSPVGQGVYEQFF.

This sequence joins TRBV6-1 and TRBJ2-1; D is unresolved. Trimming took off 1 base at V and 15 bases at J, with 10 bases between the two ends. This CDR3 comprises 11 residues. The germline gives CDR1 MNHNS, CDR2 SASEGT. As DNA, the CDR3 is TGTGCCAGCAGTGAAGAGAGGCTGCTGTTCTTC. Amino acid sequence: CASSEERLLFF.

V gene TRBV5-1 combines with J gene TRBJ2-3; 10 nucleotides agree with TRBD2. The CDR3 runs 22 residues. Germline V CDR1 and CDR2: SGHRS, YFSETQ. V dropped 1 base and J dropped 4; count of bases not matched to a gene: 24. The CDR3 region is CASSLMAFRLPSGGSTADTQYF. Here the CDR3 DNA reads TGCGCCAGCAGCTTGATGGCGTTTCGGTTGCCTAGCGGGGGTTCCACCGCAGATACGCAGTATTTT.

V and J are TRBV5-4 and TRBJ2-6; D is undetermined. CDR3 length: 15 amino acids. CDR1 is SGHNT and CDR2 is YYREEE in the germline V gene (reference sequence). Trimming took 4 bases from V and 0 from J, leaving 8 bases between them. The CDR3 DNA reads as TGTGCCAGCAGCCCCCGGAGCTCTGGGGCCAACGTCCTGACTTTC. This encodes CASSPRSSGANVLTF. Supplemented by reference TRBV5-4 and TRBJ2-6, the full variable domain reads ETGVTQSPTHLIKTRGQQVTLRCSSQSGHNTVSWYQQALGQGPQFIFQYYREEENGRGNFPPRFSGLQFPNYSSELNVNALELDDSALYLCASSPRSSGANVLTFGAGSRLTVL.

CDR3 loop: CASSIAIGTARGNQPQHF. CDR3 bases: TGTGCCAGTAGTATAGCCATTGGGACAGCGAGGGGGAATCAGCCCCAGCATTTT. The chain employs TRBV19 and TRBJ1-5; 7 bases line up with TRBD1. The CDR3 loop spans 18 amino acids. V lost 1 base to trimming and J lost 4 bases; unmatched junction nucleotides: 13. CDR1 is LNHDA and CDR2 is SQIVND in the germline V gene (reference sequence).

V usage is TRBV5-1 and J usage is TRBJ2-6, with TRBD1 matching 10 bases. The CDR3 has 19 amino acids. V shed 0 bases and J 0 bases; nucleotides not matched to a gene: 6. Germline V gene data show CDR1 as SGHRS and CDR2 as YFSETQ. CDR3 sequence reads: CASSLEGDRGTSGANVLTF. Here the CDR3 DNA reads TGCGCCAGCAGCTTGGAAGGGGACAGGGGTACCTCTGGGGCCAACGTCCTGACTTTC.

The chain employs TRBV30 and TRBJ1-4; D is possibly TRBD1 (6 bases). CDR1 is GTSNPN, CDR2 SVGIG, per germline (reference sequence). This CDR3 region has 13 residues. With 4 bases removed from V and 8 bases from J, the gap between germline ends came to 14 bases. The chain's CDR3 is CAWTQGSREKLFF. CDR3 bases: TGTGCCTGGACACAGGGATCTAGAGAAAAACTGTTTTTT. Full variable domain (outside the CDR3, taken from reference TRBV30 and TRBJ1-4): SQTIHQWPATLVQPVGSPLSLECTVEGTSNPNLYWYRQAAGRGLQLLFYSVGIGQISSEVPQNLSASRPQDRQFILSSKKLLLSDSGFYLCAWTQGSREKLFFGSGTQLSVL.

V gene TRBV19 combines with J gene TRBJ2-7; D is possibly TRBD2 (5 bases). V lost 8 bases to trimming and J lost 2 bases, with 7 bases between them. Germline lookup yields CDR1 LNHDA and CDR2 SQIVND (reference sequence). This CDR3 has 11 residues. The CDR3 DNA reads TGTGCCAGTCGGGGTCCCTACGAGCAGTACTTC. Amino acids: CASRGPYEQYF.

The chain couples TRBV2 to TRBJ1-6, with D possibly being TRBD1 (6 bases). This CDR3 spans 13 amino acids. Germline V gene lookup returns CDR1 SNHLY and CDR2 FYNNEI. Between the trimmed V and J ends, which lost 8 bases and 7 bases, there was a span of 12 bases. DNA for the CDR3: TGTGCCAGCGGGACAAGTGAAAATTCACCCCTCCACTTT. As protein: CASGTSENSPLHF.

The rearrangement links TRBV9 to TRBJ1-1; D ambiguous. Germline V gene sequence: CDR1 SGDLS, CDR2 YYNGEE. Trimming took 2 bases from V and 7 from J, leaving 15 bases between them. The length of the CDR3 is 14 residues. The CDR3 DNA is TGTGCCAGCAGCGTGCGGGCCGAAGAGGGTGAAGCTTTCTTT. Translation gives CASSVRAEEGEAFF.

The rearrangement uses TRBV15 and TRBJ2-7; D uncertain. Germline CDR1 LNHNV, CDR2 YYDKDF (reference sequence). The CDR3 consists of 14 residues. Trimming took off 5 bases at V and 1 base at J, with 12 bases between the two ends. The CDR3 region is CATSATSFSYEQYF. The CDR3 nucleotides read TGTGCCACCAGCGCGACAAGTTTTTCCTACGAGCAGTACTTC.

This clone is a singleton in its sample. The V call is TRBV19, the J call TRBJ2-1, with a weak D call TRBD1 (5 bases). V was cut by 4 bases and J by 8 bases, with 21 bases left in between. Germline CDR1 reads LNHDA; CDR2 reads SQIVND (reference sequence). The CDR3 contains 16 residues. This CDR3 is CASSTLRGPSVDEQFF. For the CDR3, the DNA is TGTGCCAGTAGTACCCTAAGGGGCCCCTCCGTAGATGAGCAGTTCTTC.

The chain combines TRBV7-2 with TRBJ1-5; D is possibly TRBD1 (5 bases). Germline V gives CDR1 SGHTA, CDR2 FQGNSA. This CDR3 has 15 residues. V lost 2 bases and J lost 0, with 8 bases in between. The CDR3 nucleotides read TGTGCCAGCAGCTTACCCGACAGTAGCAATCAGCCCCAGCATTTT. Its protein is CASSLPDSSNQPQHF.

The chain joins TRBV6-1 to TRBJ2-7; weak D call: TRBD1 (5 bases). Germline V CDR1 and CDR2: MNHNS, SASEGT. This CDR3 has 15 amino acids. Deletions cut 0 bases from V and 0 bases from J, with 9 bases between. The CDR3 is CASSEAGRVSYEQYF. CDR3 nucleotide sequence: TGTGCCAGCAGTGAAGCGGGCAGGGTCTCCTACGAGCAGTACTTC.

The chain employs TRBV4-1 and TRBJ1-4; 7 nucleotides agree with TRBD1. Germline V CDR1 and CDR2: MGHRA, YSYEKL. V dropped 0 bases and J dropped 8; count of bases not matched to a gene: 6. The CDR3 has 15 amino acids. CDR3 DNA: TGCGCCAGCAGCCAAGATTGGACAGGAGGGGAAAAACTGTTTTTT. This codes for CASSQDWTGGEKLFF.

This chain uses TRBV2 with TRBJ1-3; D is perhaps TRBD1 (6 bases). Trimming took 4 bases from V and 2 from J, leaving 9 bases between them. CDR1 and CDR2 (germline): SNHLY, FYNNEI. The CDR3 spans 14 residues. This CDR3 is CASSVGTTGNTIYF. CDR3 nucleotides: TGTGCCAGCAGTGTTGGGACAACTGGAAACACCATATATTTT.

The chain couples TRBV18 to TRBJ1-4, with a tentative D call TRBD1 (5 bases). V was trimmed by 6 bases and J by 4 bases, leaving 21 bases between them. This CDR3 is built from 17 residues. Per germline, CDR1 KGHSH and CDR2 LQKENI. Here the CDR3 reads CASSLMAGGTVNEKLFF. The CDR3, as DNA: TGTGCCAGCTCCCTGATGGCCGGCGGGACCGTTAATGAAAAACTGTTTTTT.

The sample holds one count of this clone. The V gene is TRBV7-2, the J gene TRBJ2-7, with 10 nucleotides matching TRBD2. The V gene's germline CDR1 is SGHTA and CDR2 FQGNSA. This CDR3 spans 17 amino acids. V lost 5 bases to trimming and J lost 0 bases; unmatched junction nucleotides: 10. CDR3 in DNA: TGTGCCAGCAGCGTGGGCAGCGGGGGGGTGAGCTCCTACGAGCAGTACTTC. Amino acids: CASSVGSGGVSSYEQYF. The complete variable domain, with remaining parts taken from reference TRBV7-2 and TRBJ2-7, reads GAGVSQSPSNKVTEKGKDVELRCDPISGHTALYWYRQSLGQGLEFLIYFQGNSAPDKSGLPSDRFSAERTGGSVSTLTIQRTQQEDSAVYLCASSVGSGGVSSYEQYFGPGTRLTVT.

The rearrangement uses TRBV12-5 and TRBJ2-2, with D possibly being TRBD1 (6 bases). The CDR3 spans 14 residues. Germline V gives CDR1 LGHNT, CDR2 FRNRAP. The V end was cut by 2 bases, the J end by 6 bases, with 10 bases between. This CDR3 reads CASGLRDNAGELFF. The DNA of the CDR3 is TGTGCTAGTGGTTTGAGGGACAACGCCGGGGAGCTGTTTTTT.

The rearrangement uses TRBV5-4 and TRBJ1-1, with 10 bases lining up with TRBD1. V trimming: 4 bases; J trimming: 1 base; junction bases outside the gene matches: 7. Germline loops: CDR1 SGHNT, CDR2 YYREEE (reference sequence). The CDR3 spans 16 residues. Written as DNA, the CDR3 is TGTGCCAGCAGCGGATCCCGGACAGGGGGGAACACTGAAGCTTTCTTT. Translation gives CASSGSRTGGNTEAFF.

The rearrangement uses TRBV6-5 and TRBJ1-2; TRBD1 might be the D (6 bases). The CDR3 consists of 13 residues. V lost 4 bases to trimming and J lost 7 bases, with 13 bases between them. The germline CDR1 and CDR2 sequences are MNHEY and SVGAGI. The CDR3 sequence: CASSCTGCGGYTF. CDR3 nucleotides: TGTGCCAGCAGTTGTACAGGGTGCGGTGGCTACACCTTC.

Concerning this clone: The junction departs from the called germline gene at one end, perhaps through a read error. The DNA of the CDR3 is TGTGCCAGCAGCGAAGAGGGGGCCTTAAATTCACCCCTCCACTTT. Translated, it gives CASSEEGALNSPLHF. The chain recombines TRBV3-1 (or the pseudogene TRBV3-2) with TRBJ1-6; 7 nucleotides line up with TRBD1. The CDR3 loop spans 15 amino acids. Per germline, CDR1 LGHDT and CDR2 YNNKEL (reference sequence).

The rearrangement links TRBV6-1 to TRBJ2-1; 8 bases line up with TRBD2. Germline V gene sequence: CDR1 MNHNS, CDR2 SASEGT. After removal of 4 bases from V and 0 bases from J, the junction contained 5 bases not matched to a gene. The CDR3 totals 16 residues. This CDR3 is CASSGGTSFSYNEQFF. CDR3 nucleotide sequence: TGTGCCAGCAGTGGCGGGACTAGTTTCTCCTACAATGAGCAGTTCTTC.

Here the CDR3 DNA reads TGTGCCTGGGCGGCGGGCAATCAGCCCCAGCATTTT. It specifies CAWAAGNQPQHF. This chain links TRBV30 with TRBJ1-5; no definite D call. Trimming left V 5 bases short and J 2 bases short, with 7 bases between. This CDR3 comprises 12 residues. Looked up from germline, CDR1 is GTSNPN and CDR2 is SVGIG (reference sequence).